This T cell receptor (beta chain) was obtained from a study of response to subunit inactivated influenza vaccine. Each CDR3 protein is one row after TCRdb ran MiXCR on the RT-PCR reads. The sample includes about 190,000 distinct CDR3 sequences, approximately 15% of them seen just once. Study outcomes and limitations: After each seasonal influenza vaccination, few new T cells are recruited, the authors suggested.

The length of the CDR3 is 13 residues. Germline CDR1 reads SQVTM; CDR2 reads ANQGSEA. The V and J ends lost 0 bases and 8 bases respectively, with 11 bases between them. In its sample, this clonotype was seen many times. No antigen is known for it. Sequenced material: CD8+ T cells sorted from PBMCs, taken more than 4 days after vaccination. The chain carries TRBV29-1 and TRBJ2-1; D ambiguous. The source is a man in his forties or fifties who received an inactivated influenza vaccine. CDR3 DNA sequence: TGCAGCGTTGAAGATGAGTACGAAGATGAGCAGTTCTTC. Translation: CSVEDEYEDEQFF.